This T cell receptor (beta chain) was captured in a study of siplizumab effects on memory and regulatory T cells. The V and J ends lost 0 bases and 1 base respectively, with 7 bases between them. CDR1 and CDR2 from the germline V gene are SGHRS and YFSETQ. CDR3 length: 14 residues. Sequenced by immunoSEQ multiplex PCR; TCRdb stores in-frame clones only, minus some. The sample yields under 95,000 clones, 94% seen once. This TCR came from a human donor in good health. The sequencing sample was made of non-Treg CD4+ T cells sorted from blood. The V and J genes are TRBV5-1 and TRBJ2-5; D gene unclear. CDR3 sequence (DNA): TGCGCCAGCAGCTTGGCGGGCGTCCAAGAGACCCAGTACTTC. Translating it yields CASSLAGVQETQYF.